This T cell receptor (beta chain) emerged from a study of blood T cell repertoires in COVID-19. About the study: Spain, Italy and the United States supplied samples that represented acute and convalescent COVID-19.

Original data processing: Nucleated cell number was recorded as an estimate derived from reference gene primer amplification. This table comes from immunoSEQ multiplex PCR, and its TCRdb copy is limited to in-frame clones, with some not included. Clonal size and the V and J genes are those of that table, whereas D and trimming came from the DNA. Seen here are about 200,000 clones, 88% observed once, and the top ten hold under 5%. The CDR3 spans 14 residues. V was shortened by 4 bases and J by 8 bases, with 14 bases between the two germline ends. Germline V CDR1 and CDR2: MNHNY, SVGAGI (reference sequence).

Sequencing used peripheral blood. The J gene is TRBJ1-4, the V gene TRBV6-6; D is perhaps TRBD1 (5 bases). The source is a human donor in a cohort sampled during active COVID-19. CDR3 in amino acids: CASSWGHKGEKLFF. The DNA for the CDR3 is TGTGCCAGCAGTTGGGGCCATAAAGGGGAAAAACTGTTTTTT.